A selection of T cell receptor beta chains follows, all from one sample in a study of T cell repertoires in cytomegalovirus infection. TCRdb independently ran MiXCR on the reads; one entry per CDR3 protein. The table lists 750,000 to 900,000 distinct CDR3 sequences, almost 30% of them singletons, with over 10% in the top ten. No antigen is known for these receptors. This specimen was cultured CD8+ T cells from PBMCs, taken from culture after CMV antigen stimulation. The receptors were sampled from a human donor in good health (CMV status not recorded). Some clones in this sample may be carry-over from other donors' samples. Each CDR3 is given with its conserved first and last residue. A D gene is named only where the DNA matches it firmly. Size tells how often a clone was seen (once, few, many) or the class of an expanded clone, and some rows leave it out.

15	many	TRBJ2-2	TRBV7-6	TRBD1	TGTGCCAGCAGCTCACGGACAGGGGACACCGGGGAGCTGTTTTTT	CASSSRTGDTGELFF
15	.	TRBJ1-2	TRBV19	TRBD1	TGTGCCAGTAGTATCGCGGGACAGAATAACTATGGCTACACCTTC	CASSIAGQNNYGYTF
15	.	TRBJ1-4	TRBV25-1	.	TGTGCCAGCAGTGAGCCGAGGCGTGAGGCCCTACGGCTGTTTTTT	CASSEPRREALRLFF
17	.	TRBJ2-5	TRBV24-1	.	TGTGCCACCAGTGATCCTTCCGGACCCACAGCCCAAGAGACCCAGTACTTC	CATSDPSGPTAQETQYF
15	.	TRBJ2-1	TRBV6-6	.	TGTGCCAGCAGTTACGGGGCAGGGGAGGGCAATGAGCAGTTCTTC	CASSYGAGEGNEQFF
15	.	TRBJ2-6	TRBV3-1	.	TGTGCCAGCAGCCAGTCGGGTGCTGGGGCCAACGTCCTGACTTTC	CASSQSGAGANVLTF
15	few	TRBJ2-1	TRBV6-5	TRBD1	TGTGCCAGCAGTTTCGGACAGGGGGTCGCGGGTGAGCAGTTCTTC	CASSFGQGVAGEQFF
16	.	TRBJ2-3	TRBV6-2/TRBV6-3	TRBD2	TGTGCCAGCACCCCAGGCCCAGCGGGGGGACCTGATACGCAGTATTTT	CASTPGPAGGPDTQYF
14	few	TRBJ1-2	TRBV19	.	TGTGCCAGTAGTATCGGCCAGGGGATCTATGGCTACACCTTC	CASSIGQGIYGYTF
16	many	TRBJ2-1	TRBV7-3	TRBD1	TGTGCCAGCAGCTTTTCGACAGGGGGGGTGGGCAATGAGCAGTTCTTC	CASSFSTGGVGNEQFF
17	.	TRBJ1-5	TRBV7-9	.	TGTGCCAGCAGCTTAGCGTCTGCAGACCCTAGCAATCAGCCCCAGCATTTT	CASSLASADPSNQPQHF
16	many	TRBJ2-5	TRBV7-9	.	TGTGCCAGCAGCTTAGCTCCCCGGGACTACCAAGAGACCCAGTACTTC	CASSLAPRDYQETQYF
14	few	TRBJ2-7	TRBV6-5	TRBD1	TGTGCCAGCAGTCACCAGGGACAGTTTTACGAGCAGTACTTC	CASSHQGQFYEQYF
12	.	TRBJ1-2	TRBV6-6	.	TGTGCCAGCAGTTACTCGAGGAGTGGCTACACCTTC	CASSYSRSGYTF
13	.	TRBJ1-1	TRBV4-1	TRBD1	TGCGCCAGCAGCCTCCGACAGGGAGAGGAAGCTTTCTTT	CASSLRQGEEAFF
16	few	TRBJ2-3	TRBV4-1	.	TGCGCCAGCAGCCAAACGAGGCTGGAAAGCACAGATACGCAGTATTTT	CASSQTRLESTDTQYF
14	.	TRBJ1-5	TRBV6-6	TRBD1	TGTGCCAGCAGGCCTACAGGGGTGGCTCAGCCCCAGCATTTT	CASRPTGVAQPQHF
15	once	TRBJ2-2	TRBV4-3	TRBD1	TGCGCCAGCAGCCACGGAGGACAGGGGGTCGGGGAGCTGTTTTTT	CASSHGGQGVGELFF
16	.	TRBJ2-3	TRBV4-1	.	TGTGCCAGCAGCGACCGGGGCCGGGGCTCCACAGATACGCAGTATTTT	CASSDRGRGSTDTQYF
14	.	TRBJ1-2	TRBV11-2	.	TGTGCCAGCAGCTCCCCATACGGAATCGATCGCTACACCTTC	CASSSPYGIDRYTF
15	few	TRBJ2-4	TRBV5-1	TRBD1	TGCGCCAGCAGCTTAAACAGGGGGACGGTGCACATTCAGTACTTC	CASSLNRGTVHIQYF
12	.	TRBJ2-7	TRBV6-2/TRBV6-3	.	TGTGCCAGCAGTTACAAGTTCCGCGAGCAGTACTTC	CASSYKFREQYF
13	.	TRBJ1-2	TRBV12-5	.	TGTGCTAGTGGTCCTTCCATGAACGGGGGCTACACCTTC	CASGPSMNGGYTF
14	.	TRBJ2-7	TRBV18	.	TGTGCCAGCTCACCACAGGGGGTAGACTACGAGCAGTACTTC	CASSPQGVDYEQYF
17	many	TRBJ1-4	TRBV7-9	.	TGTGCCAGCAGAGCCTCCCCCGCCGGACATGGGAAGGGAAAACTGTTTTTT	CASRASPAGHGKGKLFF
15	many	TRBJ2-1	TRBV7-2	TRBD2	TGTGCCAGCAGCATCTGGACTAGCGGGGGACATGAGCAGTTCTTC	CASSIWTSGGHEQFF
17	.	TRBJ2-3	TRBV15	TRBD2	TGTGCCACCAGCAGAGACCTTAGCGGGGAGGGCACAGATACGCAGTATTTT	CATSRDLSGEGTDTQYF
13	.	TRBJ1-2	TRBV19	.	TGTGCCAGTAGTATCCGCGTCCTCTATGGCTACACCTTC	CASSIRVLYGYTF
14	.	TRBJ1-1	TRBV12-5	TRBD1	TGTGCTAGTGGTTTAGGGGGCGCGAACACTGAAGCTTTCTTT	CASGLGGANTEAFF
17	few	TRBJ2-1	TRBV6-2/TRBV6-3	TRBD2	TGTGCCAGCAGTTACTCGGTGACGGGGAGGGTCTACAATGAGCAGTTCTTC	CASSYSVTGRVYNEQFF